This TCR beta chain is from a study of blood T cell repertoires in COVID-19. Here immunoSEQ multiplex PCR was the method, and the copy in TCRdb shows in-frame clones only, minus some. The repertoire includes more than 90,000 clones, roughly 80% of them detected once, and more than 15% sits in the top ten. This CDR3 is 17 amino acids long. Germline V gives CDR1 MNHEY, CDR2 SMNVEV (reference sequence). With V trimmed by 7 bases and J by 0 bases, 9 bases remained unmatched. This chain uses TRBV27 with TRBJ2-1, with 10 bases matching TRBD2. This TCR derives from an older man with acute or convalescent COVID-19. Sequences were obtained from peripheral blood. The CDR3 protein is CASNPTSGADSYNEQFF. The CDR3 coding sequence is TGTGCCAGCAATCCCACTAGCGGGGCGGACTCCTACAATGAGCAGTTCTTC.